Listed here are 18 T cell receptor beta chains from one sample, sequenced in a study of HIV-infected patients and healthy controls. No cell fractionation was done, so the repertoire covers all unsorted peripheral blood T cells. Alpha and beta constant-region primers primed reverse transcription of approximately 0.55 ug RNA. Alpha and beta chain libraries were made separately by chain-specific third strand synthesis with multiplexing indices. TCRdb processed the 5' RACE reads anew with MiXCR; each CDR3 protein has one entry. Of more than 15,000 distinct CDR3 sequences in the sample, more than 7.5% were seen once. The material sequenced was blood. These receptors were obtained from an adult in good health.

This clonotype ranks as medium-sized (0.01 to 0.1%). The chain uses TRBV20-1 and TRBJ2-3; 11 positions agree with TRBD1. This CDR3 comprises 14 residues. The V gene end was trimmed by 6 bases and the J gene end by 6 bases; junction bases not matched to a gene: 8. Germline V gene data show CDR1 as DFQATT and CDR2 as SNEGSKA (reference sequence). CDR3 region: CSAPQDRGRDTQYF. The CDR3 nucleotides read TGCAGTGCCCCTCAGGACAGGGGGCGCGATACGCAGTATTTT.

This clonotype is medium-sized within its sample. The CDR3 coding sequence is TGTGCCAGCAGTTACAGGCAGGGGTCTGAATTGAACACTGAAGCTTTCTTT. Residues: CASSYRQGSELNTEAFF. The chain links TRBV6-6 to TRBJ1-1, with a possible D match to TRBD1 (6 bases). This CDR3 has 17 amino acids. V was trimmed by 2 bases and J by 0 bases, leaving 16 bases between them. Germline V CDR1 and CDR2: MNHNY, SVGAGI (reference sequence).

This rearrangement joins TRBV21-1 to TRBJ2-3; whether TRBD2, the table's D call, matches the DNA was not checked. TRBV21-1 is a listed pseudogene. The CDR3 covers 14 residues. The CDR3 loop reads CASSKLAGADTQYF. The CDR3 DNA reads as TGTGCCAGCAGCAAACTAGCGGGAGCAGATACGCAGTATTTT.

The V and J genes are TRBV12-3 or TRBV12-4 and TRBJ2-6, with TRBD1 identical over 8 bases. The CDR3 length is 13 residues. J gave up 9 bases and V 6 bases, and 4 bases lay outside the gene matches. CDR3 protein: CASRTGGVNVLTF. For the CDR3, the DNA is TGTGCCAGCAGAACAGGGGGAGTCAACGTCCTGACTTTC.

This clonotype came up a few times. The chain uses TRBV12-3 or TRBV12-4 and TRBJ2-3; the D gene is possibly TRBD2 (5 bases). Trimming stripped 8 bases from V and 2 bases from J, with 11 bases between. This CDR3 region has 13 residues. The CDR3 DNA is TGTGCCAGCGACGGTAGCGACACAGATACGCAGTATTTT. Protein: CASDGSDTDTQYF.

This clonotype is medium-sized. The V gene is TRBV10-3, the J gene TRBJ2-3; D may be TRBD1 or TRBD2 (5 bases each). V lost 3 bases, J lost 1 base, and 17 bases lay in between. Looked up from germline, CDR1 is ENHRY and CDR2 is SYGVKD. CDR3 length equals 17 residues. The CDR3 here is CAISDPTGTDGTDTQYF. Here the CDR3 DNA reads TGTGCCATCAGTGACCCGACGGGGACCGATGGCACAGATACGCAGTATTTT.

Turning to this clonotype: A much more abundant neighbour one base away suggests this may be a read error. J is TRBJ2-7 and V is TRBV3-1; D unclear. Trimming removed 4 bases at V and 2 bases at J, with 12 bases between. Looked up from germline, CDR1 is LGHDT and CDR2 is YNNKEL (reference sequence). This CDR3 has 14 residues. CDR3 loop: CASSLSSQTYEQYF. CDR3 nucleotides: TGTGCCAGCAGCCTTAGCTCCCAAACCTACGAGCAGTACTTC.

This clonotype was seen a few times. The chain is built from TRBV19 and TRBJ2-1, with a tentative D call TRBD1 (6 bases). V shed 4 bases and J shed 3 bases, with 16 bases lying between them. CDR3 length: 16 amino acids. CDR1 and CDR2 from the germline V gene are LNHDA and SQIVND (reference sequence). The DNA for the CDR3 is TGTGCCAGTAGTAGTGACAGGTATTTAGTCTACAATGAGCAGTTCTTC. The encoded protein is CASSSDRYLVYNEQFF.

Notes on this clonotype: The conserved phenylalanine or tryptophan is not found at the CDR3 terminus, so this likely reflects a read error. The V call is TRBV29-1, the J call TRBJ2-3; D remains ambiguous. Trimming left V 7 bases short and J 3 bases short, with 5 bases between. CDR1 is SQVTM and CDR2 is ANQGSEA in the germline V gene. The CDR3 is 10 residues long. The CDR3 coding sequence is TGCAGCGCTCGTACAGATACGCAGTATTTA. Its translation: CSARTDTQYL.

This clonotype was counted a few times. CDR3 in DNA: TGTGCCAGCAGCTTAGATATTAGCGGGAGGCCCAGCACAGATACGCAGTATTTT. Amino acid sequence: CASSLDISGRPSTDTQYF. The J gene is TRBJ2-3, the V gene TRBV11-2; TRBD2 matches 10 bases. The CDR3 totals 18 residues. The J segment lost 0 bases and the V segment lost 0 bases, leaving 6 bases of the junction unmatched. Germline lookup yields CDR1 SGHAT and CDR2 FQNNGV.

The table lists this clonotype with many counts. The chain has TRBV11-1 and TRBJ1-2; weak D call: TRBD1 (5 bases). From germline, CDR1 is SGHAT and CDR2 FQDESV (reference sequence). The CDR3 is made up of 14 amino acids. Trimming took off 4 bases at V and 2 bases at J, with 11 bases between the two ends. The CDR3 region has the DNA TGTGCCAGCAGCTCCCGAGACAGAAACTATGGCTACACCTTC. This translates into CASSSRDRNYGYTF.

This clonotype was detected ten times or more. J is TRBJ1-1 and V is TRBV20-1; D ambiguous. The CDR3 has 16 residues. The germline V gene encodes CDR1 DFQATT and CDR2 SNEGSKA (reference sequence). Trimming pared 4 bases from V and 6 bases from J, leaving 24 bases between. For the CDR3, the DNA is TGCAGTGCTAAACACGCCCGGGGAGGGAGGATCGCTGAAGCTTTCTTT. Residues: CSAKHARGGRIAEAFF.

This clonotype was seen many times. The chain links TRBV11-1 to TRBJ2-3, with D possibly being TRBD1 or TRBD2 (5 bases each). The CDR3 is made up of 14 amino acids. The germline gives CDR1 SGHAT, CDR2 FQDESV (reference sequence). V shed 5 bases and J shed 2 bases, with 11 bases lying between them. CDR3 DNA: TGTGCCAGCAGCCCGGGGCAGGACACAGATACGCAGTATTTT. As protein: CASSPGQDTDTQYF.

This clonotype was detected many times. The chain is built from TRBV7-9 and TRBJ2-7; D remains unclear. The germline V gene has CDR1 SEHNR and CDR2 FQNEAQ (reference sequence). Trimming shortened V by 3 bases and J by 0 bases, and 9 bases separated the two germline ends. The CDR3 covers 14 residues. Here the CDR3 reads CASSFDKSSYEQYF. The CDR3, as DNA: TGTGCCAGCAGCTTTGATAAAAGCTCCTACGAGCAGTACTTC.

The rearrangement joins TRBV28 to TRBJ1-6; no clear D gene. The CDR3 loop spans 8 amino acids. Trimming shortened V by 10 bases and J by 15 bases, and 7 bases separated the two germline ends. Germline lookup yields CDR1 MDHEN and CDR2 SYDVKM. The CDR3 DNA sequence: TGTGCCACCGGGGACCTCCACTTT. This sequence encodes CATGDLHF. The whole variable domain, remainder taken from reference TRBV28 and TRBJ1-6, is DVKVTQSSRYLVKRTGEKVFLECVQDMDHENMFWYRQDPGLGLRLIYFSYDVKMKEKGDIPEGYSVSREKKERFSLILESASTNQTSMYLCATGDLHFGNGTRLTVT.

The table lists this clonotype with many counts. The chain carries TRBV3-1 and TRBJ2-1, with D possibly TRBD2 on 5 matching bases. CDR1 is LGHDT, CDR2 YNNKEL, per germline (reference sequence). The V gene lost 5 bases and the J gene lost 9 bases, with 11 bases spanning the gap. This CDR3 contains 12 residues. The DNA of the CDR3 is TGTGCCAGCAGCGACTCCGCGGGTGAGCAGTTCTTC. This encodes CASSDSAGEQFF.

This clonotype was observed many times. The chain has TRBV20-1 and TRBJ2-3; tentatively, D is TRBD1 (6 bases). The CDR3 loop spans 15 amino acids. Trimming cost V 6 bases and J 3 bases, with 19 bases left between them. The germline gives CDR1 DFQATT, CDR2 SNEGSKA (reference sequence). The CDR3 reads CSAEPQGRRTDTQYF. The CDR3 region has the DNA TGCAGTGCAGAACCGCAGGGGCGACGTACAGATACGCAGTATTTT.

This clonotype is categorized as medium-sized. The chain combines TRBV7-2 with TRBJ2-6; D might be TRBD1 or TRBD2, each matching 6 bases. V lost 1 base and J lost 4, with 11 bases in between. Per the germline V gene, CDR1 is SGHTA and CDR2 is FQGNSA. CDR3 length: 16 amino acids. Written as DNA, the CDR3 is TGTGCCAGCAGCTTAGAGGGGGGTACAGGGGCCAACGTCCTGACTTTC. Protein product: CASSLEGGTGANVLTF.